The rows below give T cell receptor beta chains drawn from one sample of a study of beta chain features in type 1 diabetes. Data came from immunoSEQ multiplex PCR; TCRdb stores just in-frame clones and leaves some out. Of hundreds of thousands of clones listed, over 12% were seen once; the top ten hold roughly 0.04%. The specimen was naive CD4+ T cells from blood. The receptors were sampled from a man between 18 and 29 years old with type 1 diabetes. The CDR3 runs from the conserved cysteine through the conserved F or W. The order of the fields is clone size, J gene, D gene, V gene, CDR3 DNA, CDR3 protein. A D gene is named only where the DNA matches it firmly. Rows give clone size only sometimes, using once, few, many, or a class for an expanded clone.

clone_size: few
j_call: TRBJ2-2
d_call: TRBD2
v_call: TRBV6-6
cdr3_nt: TGTGCCAGCAGTCCCGGACTAGCGGGGGACACCGGGGAGCTGTTTTTT
cdr3_aa: CASSPGLAGDTGELFF

clone_size: -
j_call: TRBJ1-5
d_call: TRBD1
v_call: TRBV23-1
cdr3_nt: TGCGCCAGCAGCCAAGATTGGGGACAGGGTCGAGGTCAGCCCCAGCATTTT
cdr3_aa: CASSQDWGQGRGQPQHF

clone_size: -
j_call: TRBJ2-3
d_call: -
v_call: TRBV25-1
cdr3_nt: TGTGCCAGCAGTGAATATACCGGCACAGATACGCAGTATTTT
cdr3_aa: CASSEYTGTDTQYF

clone_size: -
j_call: TRBJ2-4
d_call: -
v_call: TRBV7-2
cdr3_nt: TGTGCCAGCAGCTTAGGTATGGGGTGGAACATTCAGTACTTC
cdr3_aa: CASSLGMGWNIQYF

clone_size: -
j_call: TRBJ1-5
d_call: -
v_call: TRBV5-1
cdr3_nt: TGCGCCAGCAGCCTTCGACCGAATCAGCCCCAGCATTTT
cdr3_aa: CASSLRPNQPQHF

clone_size: -
j_call: TRBJ2-3
d_call: -
v_call: TRBV7-2
cdr3_nt: TGTGCCAGTTCGGGGGCCTCTAGTGGTAGCGGTGAGGATACGCAGTATTTT
cdr3_aa: CASSGASSGSGEDTQYF

clone_size: -
j_call: TRBJ2-5
d_call: -
v_call: TRBV29-1
cdr3_nt: TGCAGCGTTGAAGAGGCTAGCAGACCCCAAGAGACCCAGTACTTC
cdr3_aa: CSVEEASRPQETQYF

clone_size: few
j_call: TRBJ2-5
d_call: TRBD2
v_call: TRBV27
cdr3_nt: TGTGCCAGCAGTTTGACTAGCACAACCCAACGGGAGACCCAGTACTTC
cdr3_aa: CASSLTSTTQRETQYF

clone_size: few
j_call: TRBJ2-7
d_call: TRBD1
v_call: TRBV7-7
cdr3_nt: TGTGCTAGCAGCCGTGGGGCCGGACAGGGGGAGGGCGAGCAGTACTTC
cdr3_aa: CASSRGAGQGEGEQYF

clone_size: once
j_call: TRBJ1-1
d_call: TRBD1
v_call: TRBV2
cdr3_nt: TGTGCCAGCCTACTTACAGGGGGCACTGAAGCTTTCTTT
cdr3_aa: CASLLTGGTEAFF

clone_size: few
j_call: TRBJ2-7
d_call: -
v_call: TRBV6-6
cdr3_nt: TGTGCCGCTACTACCACAGGGCTGCCCTACGAGCAGTACTTC
cdr3_aa: CAATTTGLPYEQYF

clone_size: few
j_call: TRBJ2-5
d_call: TRBD2
v_call: TRBV30
cdr3_nt: TGTGCCTGGAGTGTAGGACTAGCGGGGCAAGAGACCCAGTACTTC
cdr3_aa: CAWSVGLAGQETQYF

clone_size: -
j_call: TRBJ2-1
d_call: -
v_call: TRBV7-9
cdr3_nt: TGTGCCAGCAGCTTAGTTCGACCGGGGGCTGATGAGCAGTTCTTC
cdr3_aa: CASSLVRPGADEQFF

clone_size: few
j_call: TRBJ2-1
d_call: -
v_call: TRBV30
cdr3_nt: TGTGCCCACTTGGGGAGCCGGGGTGATGAGCAGTTCTTC
cdr3_aa: CAHLGSRGDEQFF

clone_size: few
j_call: TRBJ2-1
d_call: -
v_call: TRBV13
cdr3_nt: TGTGCCAGCAGCTTAGTCGGGTTTCACTACAATGAGCAGTTCTTC
cdr3_aa: CASSLVGFHYNEQFF

clone_size: -
j_call: TRBJ1-6
d_call: -
v_call: TRBV7-2
cdr3_nt: TGTGCCAGCAGCTTAGGTTTCTATAATTCACCCCTCCACTTT
cdr3_aa: CASSLGFYNSPLHF

clone_size: few
j_call: TRBJ1-5
d_call: TRBD1
v_call: TRBV29-1
cdr3_nt: TGCAGCGTTGAAACAGGGGAGGAACAGCCCCAGCATTTT
cdr3_aa: CSVETGEEQPQHF

clone_size: -
j_call: TRBJ2-3
d_call: -
v_call: TRBV27
cdr3_nt: TGTGCCAGCCAGAGCGCGGATACGCAGTATTTT
cdr3_aa: CASQSADTQYF

clone_size: -
j_call: TRBJ2-7
d_call: TRBD1
v_call: TRBV19
cdr3_nt: TGTGCCAGTAGCGGGACAGGGGGCTTAAGCTCCTACGAGCAGTACTTC
cdr3_aa: CASSGTGGLSSYEQYF

clone_size: -
j_call: TRBJ2-1
d_call: TRBD2
v_call: TRBV7-2
cdr3_nt: TGTGCCAGCACCTCCCCGGCGACTAGCGGGGGGGGCGGCTACAATGAGCAGTTCTTC
cdr3_aa: CASTSPATSGGGGYNEQFF

clone_size: few
j_call: TRBJ2-3
d_call: TRBD2
v_call: TRBV6-6
cdr3_nt: TGTGCCAGCAGTCGGACTAGCGGGACGCAGTATTTT
cdr3_aa: CASSRTSGTQYF

clone_size: few
j_call: TRBJ2-7
d_call: -
v_call: TRBV7-2
cdr3_nt: TGTGCCAGCAGCGCCCAGGGGACCTCCTACGAGCAGTACTTC
cdr3_aa: CASSAQGTSYEQYF

clone_size: few
j_call: TRBJ1-2
d_call: TRBD1
v_call: TRBV14
cdr3_nt: TGTGCCAGCAGCCCTTTACAGGGGGTATATGGCTACACCTTC
cdr3_aa: CASSPLQGVYGYTF

clone_size: -
j_call: TRBJ2-7
d_call: -
v_call: TRBV27
cdr3_nt: TGTGCCAGCAGGCACAGGTTGGGGGGTTCCTACGAGCAGTACTTC
cdr3_aa: CASRHRLGGSYEQYF

clone_size: few
j_call: TRBJ2-1
d_call: TRBD1
v_call: TRBV7-9
cdr3_nt: TGTGCCAGCAGTTTAAGGACAGGGGCCAATAGCTCCTACAATGAGCAGTTCTTC
cdr3_aa: CASSLRTGANSSYNEQFF

clone_size: -
j_call: TRBJ1-4
d_call: -
v_call: TRBV30
cdr3_nt: TGTGCCTGGAATATCAGACCTAATGAAAAACTGTTTTTT
cdr3_aa: CAWNIRPNEKLFF

clone_size: few
j_call: TRBJ2-1
d_call: -
v_call: TRBV25-1
cdr3_nt: TGTGCCAGCAGGGGAACAGGGAAGGCTAGGAATGAGCAGTTCTTC
cdr3_aa: CASRGTGKARNEQFF

clone_size: few
j_call: TRBJ2-2
d_call: -
v_call: TRBV6-6
cdr3_nt: TGTGCCAGCAGCGGGCAGCCTAACACCGGGGAGCTGTTTTTT
cdr3_aa: CASSGQPNTGELFF

clone_size: -
j_call: TRBJ1-2
d_call: -
v_call: TRBV7-9
cdr3_nt: TGTGCCAGCTCAGGACCGGGACGTAACCTTGGCTACACCTTC
cdr3_aa: CASSGPGRNLGYTF

clone_size: few
j_call: TRBJ1-2
d_call: -
v_call: TRBV9
cdr3_nt: TGTGCCAGCAGCGTAGCTACGGGGTTCGGGAGCTACACCTTC
cdr3_aa: CASSVATGFGSYTF

clone_size: -
j_call: TRBJ2-2
d_call: -
v_call: TRBV6-1
cdr3_nt: TGTGCCAGCAGTGAAGAGGTTTCACCCTTCACCGGGGAGCTGTTTTTT
cdr3_aa: CASSEEVSPFTGELFF

clone_size: few
j_call: TRBJ2-3
d_call: TRBD2
v_call: TRBV5-4
cdr3_nt: TGTGCCAGCAGCTCCCGACTAGCGGGGGGGAGCACAGATACGCAGTATTTT
cdr3_aa: CASSSRLAGGSTDTQYF

clone_size: few
j_call: TRBJ1-2
d_call: -
v_call: TRBV30
cdr3_nt: TGTGCCTGGAGGCGACGGGAGAACCAACTTTCCTATGGCTACACCTTC
cdr3_aa: CAWRRRENQLSYGYTF

clone_size: -
j_call: TRBJ2-7
d_call: TRBD1
v_call: TRBV9
cdr3_nt: TGTGCCAGCAGCGTAAGTCGAGGGGGCGTCGAGCAGTACTTC
cdr3_aa: CASSVSRGGVEQYF

clone_size: -
j_call: TRBJ2-7
d_call: TRBD1
v_call: TRBV18
cdr3_nt: TGTGCCAGCTCGGCCGGGACAGGGGATGAGCAGTACTTC
cdr3_aa: CASSAGTGDEQYF

clone_size: few
j_call: TRBJ2-1
d_call: TRBD2
v_call: TRBV9
cdr3_nt: TGTGCCAGCAGCTATCCGGGACTAGCGGGGGGCCGCTCCTACAATGAGCAGTTCTTC
cdr3_aa: CASSYPGLAGGRSYNEQFF

clone_size: few
j_call: TRBJ2-3
d_call: -
v_call: TRBV25-1
cdr3_nt: TGTGCCAGCAGCTCAAGATTTAGCACAGATACGCAGTATTTT
cdr3_aa: CASSSRFSTDTQYF

clone_size: few
j_call: TRBJ1-1
d_call: -
v_call: TRBV29-1
cdr3_nt: TGCAGCGTTGGACCGGGAAGGGGACTAAATATGAACACTGAAGCTTTCTTT
cdr3_aa: CSVGPGRGLNMNTEAFF

clone_size: few
j_call: TRBJ2-7
d_call: TRBD1
v_call: TRBV29-1
cdr3_nt: TGCAGCGGTGTTTGGACAGGGTCGGGGCAACGGTACTTC
cdr3_aa: CSGVWTGSGQRYF

clone_size: -
j_call: TRBJ2-2
d_call: -
v_call: TRBV5-1
cdr3_nt: TGCGCCAGCAGCCCTCTCCCGGACGGGGAGCTGTTTTTT
cdr3_aa: CASSPLPDGELFF

clone_size: few
j_call: TRBJ2-7
d_call: TRBD1
v_call: TRBV25-1
cdr3_nt: TGTGCCAGCAGCCGGACAGGGGTCGAGCAGTACTTC
cdr3_aa: CASSRTGVEQYF

clone_size: few
j_call: TRBJ2-2
d_call: -
v_call: TRBV25-1
cdr3_nt: TGTGCCAGCGACGGGGAGCCGAACACCGGGGAGCTGTTTTTT
cdr3_aa: CASDGEPNTGELFF

clone_size: few
j_call: TRBJ2-7
d_call: TRBD1
v_call: TRBV29-1
cdr3_nt: TGCAGCGTGGGGGACAGGGGAGGCCCCTACGAGCAGTACTTC
cdr3_aa: CSVGDRGGPYEQYF

clone_size: few
j_call: TRBJ1-2
d_call: -
v_call: TRBV9
cdr3_nt: TGTGCCAGCAGCGCTTTATCCGGGACGGCCCTCTATGGCTACACCTTC
cdr3_aa: CASSALSGTALYGYTF

clone_size: once
j_call: TRBJ2-6
d_call: -
v_call: TRBV7-2
cdr3_nt: TGTGCCAGCAGCGAGCTGGGACGGACCTCTGGGGCCAACGTCCTGACTTTC
cdr3_aa: CASSELGRTSGANVLTF

clone_size: -
j_call: TRBJ2-5
d_call: TRBD1
v_call: TRBV11-2
cdr3_nt: TGTGCCAGCAGGGGAATGGGGACAGGTAAAAGAGAGACCCAGTACTTC
cdr3_aa: CASRGMGTGKRETQYF

clone_size: few
j_call: TRBJ2-1
d_call: -
v_call: TRBV5-7
cdr3_nt: TGTGCCAGCAGCTTGCCACAGCAATACAATGAGCAGTTCTTC
cdr3_aa: CASSLPQQYNEQFF

clone_size: few
j_call: TRBJ2-2
d_call: TRBD1
v_call: TRBV11-2
cdr3_nt: TGTGCCAGCAGCCCCCGGACAGGGTCGAGCGGGGAGCTGTTTTTT
cdr3_aa: CASSPRTGSSGELFF

clone_size: few
j_call: TRBJ2-5
d_call: TRBD2
v_call: TRBV28
cdr3_nt: TGTGCCAGCAGTACCTCAGCGGGGGAACAAGAGACCCAGTACTTC
cdr3_aa: CASSTSAGEQETQYF

clone_size: few
j_call: TRBJ2-3
d_call: TRBD1
v_call: TRBV2
cdr3_nt: TGTGCCAGCAGAGACGGGGGGACAGGGACTAATACGCAGTATTTT
cdr3_aa: CASRDGGTGTNTQYF

clone_size: few
j_call: TRBJ2-5
d_call: TRBD2
v_call: TRBV11-2
cdr3_nt: TGTGCCAGCAGCAATAGCGGGAGAAGAGGAGAGACCCAGTACTTC
cdr3_aa: CASSNSGRRGETQYF

clone_size: -
j_call: TRBJ2-7
d_call: -
v_call: TRBV29-1
cdr3_nt: TGCAGCGGAACAGGGCCCTACGAGCAGTACTTC
cdr3_aa: CSGTGPYEQYF

clone_size: few
j_call: TRBJ2-3
d_call: TRBD2
v_call: TRBV12-5
cdr3_nt: TGTGCTAGTGGTTTAAGCGGGAGTACAGATACGCAGTATTTT
cdr3_aa: CASGLSGSTDTQYF

clone_size: -
j_call: TRBJ1-1
d_call: -
v_call: TRBV19
cdr3_nt: TGTGCCAGTAGTGATCCGGGACTTAGCACTGAAGCTTTCTTT
cdr3_aa: CASSDPGLSTEAFF

clone_size: -
j_call: TRBJ2-3
d_call: -
v_call: TRBV7-6
cdr3_nt: TGTGCCACCAAAAAGGGGGGTGCAGATACGCAGTATTTT
cdr3_aa: CATKKGGADTQYF

clone_size: -
j_call: TRBJ1-3
d_call: -
v_call: TRBV7-9
cdr3_nt: TGTGCCAGCAGCTTAGCGCGAAGCAGCTCTGGAAACACCATATATTTT
cdr3_aa: CASSLARSSSGNTIYF

clone_size: few
j_call: TRBJ2-7
d_call: TRBD2
v_call: TRBV9
cdr3_nt: TGTGCCAGCAGCGAGGCTAGCGGGAGCTACGAGCAGTACTTC
cdr3_aa: CASSEASGSYEQYF

clone_size: -
j_call: TRBJ2-2
d_call: -
v_call: TRBV30
cdr3_nt: TGTGCCTGGAGTAACCTCAGGAGGCCCACCGGGGAGCTGTTTTTT
cdr3_aa: CAWSNLRRPTGELFF

clone_size: few
j_call: TRBJ1-2
d_call: -
v_call: TRBV27
cdr3_nt: TGTGCCAGCAGTTTTCTCAGCGGTAACTATGGCTACACCTTC
cdr3_aa: CASSFLSGNYGYTF

clone_size: few
j_call: TRBJ2-1
d_call: TRBD2
v_call: TRBV30
cdr3_nt: TGTGCCTCCGGACTAGCGGGAGAGCAGTTCTTC
cdr3_aa: CASGLAGEQFF